Each of the 25 T cell receptor beta chains below was sequenced from the same sample in a study of T cell responses to AZD1222 COVID-19 vaccine. Only in-frame clones appear in the TCRdb table, and some are missing; sequencing was by immunoSEQ multiplex PCR. The sample comprises approximately 110,000 clones, 70% to 90% of which are singletons, and more than 15% rests with the top ten. Sequences were derived from peripheral blood, sampled on day 0 of AZD1222 vaccination. The receptors come from an adult in good health.

The chain recombines TRBV11-2 with TRBJ2-7, with D possibly TRBD2 on 6 matching bases. Germline V lookup: CDR1 SGHAT, CDR2 FQNNGV. CDR3 length equals 13 residues. V was pared by 5 bases and J by 4 bases, with 12 bases between. CDR3 sequence (DNA): TGTGCCAGCAGCACAGGACTACTTTACGAGCAGTACGTC. It codes for CASSTGLLYEQYV.

The V gene is TRBV5-4, the J gene TRBJ1-2; D unresolved. CDR1 and CDR2 from the germline V gene are SGHNT and YYREEE (reference sequence). This CDR3 region has 15 residues. V gave up 4 bases and J gave up 4 bases, with 17 bases separating them. CDR3 sequence reads: CASSPQSGLGYGYTF. The CDR3 bases are TGTGCCAGCAGCCCTCAGTCGGGCCTAGGCTATGGCTACACCTTC.

This rearrangement joins TRBV2 to TRBJ1-2; possibly TRBD1 for D (5 bases). The ends were cut back, 6 bases at V and 4 bases at J, with 6 bases in the middle. CDR1 SNHLY and CDR2 FYNNEI come from the germline V gene. CDR3 size: 11 residues. The CDR3 is CASRRGYGYTF. The CDR3 DNA follows: TGTGCCAGCAGGAGGGGCTATGGCTACACCTTC.

The chain employs TRBV5-4 and TRBJ1-1, with D unclear. The CDR3 runs to 13 residues. Trimming removed 4 bases from V and 3 bases from J, with 10 bases in between. Germline V CDR1 and CDR2: SGHNT, YYREEE (reference sequence). The CDR3 reads CASSPGPYTEAFF. CDR3 coding DNA: TGTGCCAGCAGCCCCGGGCCTTACACTGAAGCTTTCTTT.

The genes are TRBV12-2 and TRBJ2-7; TRBD2, as called in the table, went unchecked against the DNA. TRBV12-2 is recorded as a pseudogene. This CDR3 has 15 amino acids. CDR3 residues: CASRSLAGGLNAQYV. CDR3 sequence (DNA): TGTGCAAGTCGCTCCTTAGCGGGAGGGCTGAATGCGCAGTACGTC.

The rearrangement joins TRBV7-3 to TRBJ2-1; 11 nucleotides line up with TRBD2. The CDR3 consists of 16 residues. V was clipped by 4 bases and J by 8 bases; unmatched bases: 10. Germline assignment: CDR1 SGHTA and CDR2 FQGTGA. The CDR3 reads CASSSDIAGGPHEQFF. In DNA, the CDR3 is TGTGCCAGCAGCTCCGATATAGCGGGGGGGCCACATGAGCAGTTCTTC. The full variable domain, its missing parts supplied by reference TRBV7-3 and TRBJ2-1, is GAGVSQTPSNKVTEKGKYVELRCDPISGHTALYWYRQSLGQGPEFLIYFQGTGAADDSGLPNDRFFAVRPEGSVSTLKIQRTERGDSAVYLCASSSDIAGGPHEQFFGPGTRLTVL.

This clone has a single count. The genes are TRBV4-1 and TRBJ1-1, with a weak D call TRBD1 (5 bases). V lost 4 bases, J lost 1 base, and 13 bases lay in between. Germline V gene data show CDR1 as MGHRA and CDR2 as YSYEKL. CDR3 length equals 15 residues. CDR3: CASSPVGTPNTEAFF. CDR3 nucleotide sequence: TGCGCCAGCAGCCCAGTGGGGACGCCGAACACTGAAGCTTTCTTT.

This clone appeared a few times. V is TRBV10-3 and J is TRBJ1-2; 9 bases line up with TRBD1. J lost 5 bases, V lost 2 bases, and 3 bases had no gene match. The CDR3 sequence is 14 residues long. Germline loops: CDR1 ENHRY, CDR2 SYGVKD. In DNA form, the CDR3 reads TGTGCCATCAGTGAGGACAGGGGGAAATATGGCTACACCTTC. This sequence encodes CAISEDRGKYGYTF.

The V call is TRBV3-1 (or the pseudogene TRBV3-2), the J call TRBJ1-1; no definite D call. Trimming took 4 bases from V and 7 from J, leaving 7 bases between them. Germline CDR1 and CDR2: LGHDT and YNNKEL (reference sequence). CDR3 size: 11 residues. The CDR3 nucleotides read TGTGCCAGCAGCCTCCACGGTGAAGCTTTCTTT. It codes for CASSLHGEAFF.

The V gene is TRBV11-3, the J gene TRBJ1-1; TRBD1 is a possible D gene (6 bases). In germline, CDR1 is SGHNT, CDR2 YENEEA. The CDR3 runs to 14 residues. V shed 1 base and J shed 5 bases, with 11 bases lying between them. This CDR3 is CASSLVRGGTEAFF. CDR3 nucleotide sequence: TGTGCCAGCAGCTTAGTCAGGGGAGGAACTGAAGCTTTCTTT.

This clone was seen a few times. The genes are TRBV7-8 and TRBJ1-2; no clear D. This CDR3 is built from 14 residues. The germline gives CDR1 SGHVS, CDR2 FQNEAQ. V was cut by 5 bases and J by 1 base, with 11 bases left in between. CDR3 protein: CASSLPGNNYGYTF. The CDR3, as DNA: TGTGCCAGCAGCCTGCCCGGGAATAACTATGGCTACACCTTC.

The chain has TRBV19 and TRBJ1-1, with a tentative D call TRBD1 (5 bases). From germline, CDR1 is LNHDA and CDR2 SQIVND (reference sequence). The V gene lost 6 bases and the J gene lost 10 bases, with 24 bases spanning the gap. The CDR3 runs 15 residues. The CDR3 DNA is TGTGCCAGTAGCCCCCTGGGGGGATCACTCTTCGGAGCTTTCTTT. Translation: CASSPLGGSLFGAFF.

The V and J genes are TRBV28 and TRBJ1-2; D possibly corresponds to TRBD1 (6 bases). Trimming pared 6 bases from V and 4 bases from J, leaving 21 bases between. Germline V lookup: CDR1 MDHEN, CDR2 SYDVKM. This CDR3 is 16 amino acids long. The CDR3 DNA is TGTGCCAGCAGCACCGGCCGTGGGGGGCGAGGCTATGGCTACACCTTC. Encoded protein: CASSTGRGGRGYGYTF.

This chain uses TRBV3-1 (or the pseudogene TRBV3-2) with TRBJ1-2; D uncertain. The V and J ends lost 0 bases and 5 bases respectively, with 13 bases between them. Per the germline V gene, CDR1 is LGHDT and CDR2 is YNNKEL (reference sequence). The CDR3 runs 15 residues. CDR3 region: CASSQDSQVRYGYTF. DNA for the CDR3: TGTGCCAGCAGCCAAGACTCTCAGGTGAGGTATGGCTACACCTTC.

The chain recombines TRBV21-1 with TRBJ2-2; the table names TRBD1, a call not compared with the DNA. TRBV21-1 is marked as a pseudogene. The CDR3 has 18 residues. CDR3 DNA: TGTGCCAGCAGCACTACTAAGACAGGGGACAGGGACACCGGGGAGCTGTTTTTT. It specifies CASSTTKTGDRDTGELFF.

The sample holds a few counts of this clone. J is TRBJ1-5 and V is TRBV5-6; no definite D call. The CDR3 has 14 residues. Germline CDR1 and CDR2: SGHDT and YYEEEE. Trimming cost V 0 bases and J 2 bases, with 6 bases left between them. In nucleotides, the CDR3 is TGTGCCAGCAGCTTGGGGCCGCGCAATCAGCCCCAGCATTTT. The encoded protein is CASSLGPRNQPQHF.

The chain has TRBV2 and TRBJ1-3, with D unresolved. V shed 3 bases and J shed 0 bases, with 6 bases lying between them. Germline V gene sequence: CDR1 SNHLY, CDR2 FYNNEI. There are 14 residues in the CDR3. CDR3 sequence reads: CASSDRSSGNTIYF. The CDR3 bases are TGTGCCAGCAGTGACAGGAGCTCTGGAAACACCATATATTTT.

The chain combines TRBV11-2 with TRBJ1-6; D not resolved. Germline CDR1 is SGHAT and CDR2 is FQNNGV. The CDR3 extends over 15 amino acids. V was clipped by 5 bases and J by 7 bases, with 15 bases between them. The CDR3 loop is CASSLSPGWNSPLHF. The CDR3 coding sequence is TGTGCCAGCAGCCTCTCACCCGGGTGGAATTCACCCCTCCACTTT. The complete variable domain, with remaining parts taken from reference TRBV11-2 and TRBJ1-6, reads EAGVAQSPRYKIIEKRQSVAFWCNPISGHATLYWYQQILGQGPKLLIQFQNNGVVDDSQLPKDRFSAERLKGVDSTLKIQPAKLEDSAVYLCASSLSPGWNSPLHFGNGTRLTVT.

The J gene is TRBJ2-5, the V gene TRBV18; 8 bases agree with TRBD1. This CDR3 comprises 15 residues. V was clipped by 3 bases and J by 5 bases; unmatched bases: 8. CDR1 is KGHSH, CDR2 LQKENI, per germline. The CDR3 spells CASSPTGGRGETQYF. CDR3 nucleotide sequence: TGTGCCAGCTCACCCACAGGGGGACGTGGGGAGACCCAGTACTTC. The whole variable domain, remainder taken from reference TRBV18 and TRBJ2-5, is NAGVMQNPRHLVRRRGQEARLRCSPMKGHSHVYWYRQLPEEGLKFMVYLQKENIIDESGMPKERFSAEFPKEGPSILRIQQVVRGDSAAYFCASSPTGGRGETQYFGPGTRLLVL.

The chain is built from TRBV28 and TRBJ1-5; TRBD1 might be the D (6 bases). CDR1 is MDHEN, CDR2 SYDVKM, per germline. This CDR3 spans 14 amino acids. V was shortened by 6 bases and J by 3 bases, with 12 bases between the two germline ends. CDR3 nucleotide sequence: TGTGCCAGCAGGGGAGACAGGACCAATCAGCCCCAGCATTTT. This encodes CASRGDRTNQPQHF. The entire variable domain, with the rest obtained from reference TRBV28 and TRBJ1-5, is as follows: DVKVTQSSRYLVKRTGEKVFLECVQDMDHENMFWYRQDPGLGLRLIYFSYDVKMKEKGDIPEGYSVSREKKERFSLILESASTNQTSMYLCASRGDRTNQPQHFGDGTRLSIL.

V is TRBV28 and J is TRBJ1-4; no clear D. The V end lost 4 bases, the J end lost 5 bases, and 11 bases lay between the germline ends. Germline values: CDR1 MDHEN, CDR2 SYDVKM. The CDR3 has 14 residues. The DNA for the CDR3 is TGTGCCAGCAGTTCCGTACAGAGAAATGAAAAACTGTTTTTT. Translating it yields CASSSVQRNEKLFF.

This chain links TRBV5-1 with TRBJ2-1; 15 bases match TRBD2. The junction had 1 base not matched to a gene; V was cut back by 2 bases and J by 10 bases. Germline-derived CDR1 and CDR2 are SGHRS and YFSETQ. The CDR3 spans 14 residues. The CDR3 region is CASSFGTSGREQFF. CDR3 DNA: TGCGCCAGCAGCTTCGGGACTAGCGGGAGGGAGCAGTTCTTC.

The rearrangement links TRBV6-5 to TRBJ2-1; 7 bases are a match to TRBD2. The V gene's germline CDR1 is MNHEY and CDR2 SVGAGI. Germline trimming cut 1 base from V and 8 bases from J; bases unmatched to any gene: 8. CDR3 length: 15 residues. The CDR3 protein is CASSYWASGAHEQFF. CDR3 DNA: TGTGCCAGCAGTTACTGGGCTAGCGGTGCACATGAGCAGTTCTTC.

The chain has TRBV28 and TRBJ2-2; D remains ambiguous. Trimming stripped 6 bases from V and 0 bases from J, with 14 bases between. This CDR3 is 16 amino acids long. Germline V CDR1 and CDR2: MDHEN, SYDVKM. The CDR3 DNA is TGTGCCAGCAGCGGGTTCCTTCCCTCGAACACCGGGGAGCTGTTTTTT. Protein: CASSGFLPSNTGELFF.

This clone has just one count. This chain joins TRBV11-3 and TRBJ2-6; D may be TRBD2 (5 bases). Looked up from germline, CDR1 is SGHNT and CDR2 is YENEEA. The CDR3 has 16 amino acids. The germline V and J ends were trimmed by 0 bases and 2 bases, with 8 bases remaining between them. The CDR3 reads CASSLDSGAGANVLTF. CDR3 sequence (DNA): TGTGCCAGCAGCTTAGATTCCGGGGCTGGGGCCAACGTCCTGACTTTC.